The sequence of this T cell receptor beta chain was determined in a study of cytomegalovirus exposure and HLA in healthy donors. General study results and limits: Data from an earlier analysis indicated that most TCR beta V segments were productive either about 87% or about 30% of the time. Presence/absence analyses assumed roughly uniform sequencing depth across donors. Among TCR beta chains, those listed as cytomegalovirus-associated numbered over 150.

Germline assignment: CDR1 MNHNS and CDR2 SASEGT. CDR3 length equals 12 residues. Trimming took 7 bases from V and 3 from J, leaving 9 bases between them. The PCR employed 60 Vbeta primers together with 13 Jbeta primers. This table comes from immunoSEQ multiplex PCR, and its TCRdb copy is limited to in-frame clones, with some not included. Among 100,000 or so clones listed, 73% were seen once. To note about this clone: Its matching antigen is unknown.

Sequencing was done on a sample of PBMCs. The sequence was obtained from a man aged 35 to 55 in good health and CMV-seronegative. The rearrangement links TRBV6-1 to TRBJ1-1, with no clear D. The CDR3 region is CASKEGYTEAFF. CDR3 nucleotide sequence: TGTGCCAGCAAGGAGGGATACACTGAAGCTTTCTTT.